Listed below are T cell receptor beta chains from one sample, sequenced in a study of OX40 agonist ivuxolimab in advanced cancers. The assay was immunoSEQ multiplex PCR, and TCRdb's table has in-frame clones only and misses some. The sample includes 55,000 to 80,000 clones, about 86% of them seen just once. Sequences were derived from CD4+ or CD8+ T cells sorted from blood, sampled in a trial of the OX40 agonist ivuxolimab. The receptors were sampled from an adult with an advanced solid tumor such as melanoma, head and neck, liver or kidney cancer. CDR3s include the opening cysteine and the closing phenylalanine or tryptophan. D genes are given only for firm matches. The size field is filled for only some rows; it gives once, few, many or a size class.

D | size | J | V | CDR3 | DNA
TRBD1 | NA | TRBJ2-7 | TRBV2 | CASRDRGQGLDEQYF | TGTGCCAGCAGGGACCGGGGACAGGGATTGGACGAGCAGTACTTC
NA | NA | TRBJ1-1 | TRBV27 | CASRTQGRNTEAFF | TGTGCCAGCCGCACACAAGGGAGGAACACTGAAGCTTTCTTT
NA | NA | TRBJ2-1 | TRBV7-3 | CASSLGGSYNEQFF | TGTGCCAGCAGCTTGGGGGGCTCCTACAATGAGCAGTTCTTC
NA | NA | TRBJ2-3 | TRBV7-2 | CASSASSVSTDTQYF | TGTGCCAGCAGCGCGTCTAGCGTTAGCACAGATACGCAGTATTTT
NA | NA | TRBJ2-1 | TRBV20-1 | CSANLYEQFF | TGCAGTGCGAATTTATATGAGCAGTTCTTC
TRBD1 | NA | TRBJ1-4 | TRBV19 | CASSTRTGTGEKLFF | TGTGCCAGTAGTACCAGGACAGGGACGGGCGAAAAACTGTTTTTT
NA | NA | TRBJ2-6 | TRBV6-1 | CASGQTFSGANVLTF | TGTGCCAGTGGACAGACCTTCTCTGGGGCCAACGTCCTGACTTTC
NA | NA | TRBJ1-1 | TRBV29-1 | CSGQTERYEAFF | TGCAGCGGTCAGACTGAGCGATATGAAGCTTTCTTT
NA | NA | TRBJ1-1 | TRBV2 | CASSGQGTEAFF | TGTGCCAGCAGTGGGCAGGGGACTGAAGCTTTCTTT
NA | once | TRBJ2-3 | TRBV6-6 | CASRDTDTQYF | TGTGCCAGCAGGGACACAGATACGCAGTATTTT
NA | NA | TRBJ2-1 | TRBV7-2 | CASSLGDGSYNEQFF | TGTGCCAGCAGCTTAGGAGACGGGAGCTACAATGAGCAGTTCTTC
NA | NA | TRBJ2-3 | TRBV5-1 | CASSPLSPGTDTQYF | TGCGCCAGCAGCCCCCTTAGCCCTGGCACAGATACGCAGTATTTT
NA | NA | TRBJ2-2 | TRBV18 | CASSPGGTTGELFF | TGTGCCAGCTCACCAGGCGGGACGACCGGGGAGCTGTTTTTT
NA | NA | TRBJ2-1 | TRBV21-1 | CASSTLKSGPTYNEQFF | TGTGCCAGCAGCACCCTTAAATCGGGTCCTACCTACAATGAGCAGTTCTTC
NA | once | TRBJ2-3 | TRBV4-2 | CASSQEVLSGTDTQYF | TGTGCCAGCAGCCAAGAAGTACTGAGCGGCACAGATACGCAGTATTTT
NA | once | TRBJ2-1 | TRBV28 | CASSFGNNEQFF | TGTGCCAGCAGTTTTGGGAACAATGAGCAGTTCTTC
NA | few | TRBJ1-1 | TRBV4-2 | CASSSPGGNTEAFF | TGTGCCAGCAGCTCTCCTGGAGGGAACACTGAAGCTTTCTTT
NA | few | TRBJ2-1 | TRBV6-6 | CASTKEYNEQFF | TGTGCCAGCACCAAAGAGTACAATGAGCAGTTCTTC
TRBD1 | NA | TRBJ2-5 | TRBV28 | CASSSRTGLGRETQYF | TGTGCCAGCAGTTCTCGGACAGGGCTGGGTCGGGAGACCCAGTACTTC
NA | NA | TRBJ1-5 | TRBV28 | CASSSGPYSNQPQHF | TGTGCCAGCAGCTCGGGACCCTATAGCAATCAGCCCCAGCATTTT
NA | once | TRBJ2-1 | TRBV7-2 | CASSPSTAYNEQFF | TGTGCCAGCAGCCCATCGACAGCCTACAATGAGCAGTTCTTC
NA | NA | TRBJ2-5 | TRBV5-4 | CASSLSSSGTQYF | TGTGCCAGCAGCTTGTCGTCCTCTGGGACCCAGTACTTC
TRBD1 | NA | TRBJ2-1 | TRBV5-1 | CASNLGTGVINEQFF | TGCGCCAGCAACCTCGGGACAGGGGTTATCAATGAGCAGTTCTTC
TRBD1 | NA | TRBJ2-3 | TRBV6-1 | CASRPRDRVFDTQYF | TGTGCCAGCAGGCCCCGGGACAGGGTGTTTGATACGCAGTATTTT
TRBD1 | once | TRBJ2-1 | TRBV27 | CASSSTGTGFSEQFF | TGTGCCAGCAGTTCAACCGGGACAGGGTTCAGCGAGCAGTTCTTC
NA | NA | TRBJ2-5 | TRBV19 | CASKIAHPVQETQYF | TGTGCCAGTAAAATAGCCCATCCCGTTCAAGAGACCCAGTACTTC
NA | NA | TRBJ2-1 | TRBV5-1 | CASSLGDQNEQFF | TGCGCCAGCAGCTTGGGGGACCAGAATGAGCAGTTCTTC
NA | NA | TRBJ2-5 | TRBV6-6 | CASSSWGETQYF | TGTGCCAGCAGTTCCTGGGGAGAGACCCAGTACTTC
NA | NA | TRBJ2-5 | TRBV25-1 | CASSDPGPQETQYF | TGTGCCAGCAGCGACCCAGGGCCCCAAGAGACCCAGTACTTC
TRBD2 | NA | TRBJ2-2 | TRBV28 | CTSSFFSGGAGELFF | TGTACCAGCAGTTTTTTCTCGGGGGGGGCCGGGGAGCTGTTTTTT
TRBD2 | NA | TRBJ2-4 | TRBV5-4 | CASSSSGRLGKNIQYF | TGTGCCAGCAGCTCTAGCGGGAGGTTGGGCAAAAACATTCAGTACTTC
TRBD2 | NA | TRBJ2-3 | TRBV6-1 | CASSDPGTSDEDTQYF | TGTGCCAGCAGTGACCCCGGGACTAGCGACGAAGATACGCAGTATTTT
NA | few | TRBJ1-2 | TRBV19 | CASSSGRANYGYTF | TGTGCCAGTAGTTCCGGACGGGCTAACTATGGCTACACCTTC
TRBD2 | NA | TRBJ2-1 | TRBV6-6 | CASSYAASGANEQFF | TGTGCCAGCAGTTACGCGGCTAGCGGTGCCAATGAGCAGTTCTTC
TRBD1 | NA | TRBJ2-7 | TRBV27 | CASSSGWLGQGSYEQYF | TGTGCCAGCAGTAGTGGGTGGCTGGGACAGGGCTCCTACGAGCAGTACTTC
TRBD1 | NA | TRBJ1-2 | TRBV7-2 | CASSLPTGTYGYTF | TGTGCCAGCAGCTTACCGACAGGGACCTATGGCTACACCTTC
NA | NA | TRBJ2-7 | TRBV4-1 | CASSQTRVSSYEQYF | TGCGCCAGCAGCCAGACCAGGGTCAGCTCCTACGAGCAGTACTTC
NA | NA | TRBJ1-2 | TRBV4-1 | CASSQDQAGPSYGYTF | TGCGCCAGCAGCCAAGATCAGGCAGGGCCCTCCTATGGCTACACCTTC
TRBD1 | NA | TRBJ1-5 | TRBV6-1 | CASSDDTGGAEPQHF | TGTGCCAGCAGTGACGATACAGGGGGCGCGGAGCCCCAGCATTTT
NA | once | TRBJ1-3 | TRBV7-2 | CASSPPGRTSGNTIYF | TGTGCCAGCAGCCCGCCGGGACGGACTTCTGGAAACACCATATATTTT
NA | NA | TRBJ2-7 | TRBV7-9 | CASSLEGLHEQYF | TGTGCCAGCAGCTTAGAGGGTTTACACGAGCAGTACTTC
NA | few | TRBJ2-5 | TRBV7-2 | CASSSGTEETQYF | TGTGCCAGCAGCTCCGGGACGGAAGAGACCCAGTACTTC
TRBD2 | NA | TRBJ2-1 | TRBV27 | CASSPTSGSSYNEQFF | TGTGCCAGCAGCCCGACTAGCGGAAGCTCCTACAATGAGCAGTTCTTC
NA | few | TRBJ2-5 | TRBV10-1 | CASSESEEEGTQYF | TGCGCCAGCAGTGAGTCGGAGGAGGAGGGGACCCAGTACTTC
NA | NA | TRBJ2-7 | TRBV12-5 | CASGPILDEQYF | TGTGCTAGTGGCCCAATCCTTGACGAGCAGTACTTC